This passage covers 5 T cell receptor beta chains from one sample sequenced in a study of blood T cell repertoires in COVID-19. Sequenced by immunoSEQ multiplex PCR; TCRdb stores in-frame clones only, minus some. Of about 140,000 clones in the sample, 84% were seen once. Sample: peripheral blood. The receptors were gathered from a human donor in a cohort sampled during active COVID-19.

V usage is TRBV7-2 and J usage is TRBJ2-5, with D perhaps matching TRBD1 (7 bases). V lost 8 bases and J 4 bases, leaving 26 bases between the germline ends. CDR3 length: 17 amino acids. Germline values: CDR1 SGHTA, CDR2 FQGNSA. CDR3: CASRPSMEGAVGETQYF. CDR3 sequence (DNA): TGTGCCAGCCGCCCGTCTATGGAGGGGGCTGTGGGAGAGACCCAGTACTTC.

In DNA, the CDR3 is TGCGCCAGCAGCCCCGTGTCGAACACTGAAGCTTTCTTT. Translated, it gives CASSPVSNTEAFF. The J gene is TRBJ1-1, the V gene TRBV5-1; D is ambiguous. Per germline, CDR1 SGHRS and CDR2 YFSETQ. Trimming removed 4 bases at V and 1 base at J, with 8 bases between. The CDR3 sequence is 13 residues long.

The chain employs TRBV7-3 and TRBJ2-3, with 15 bases fitting TRBD2. Germline V gene data show CDR1 as SGHTA and CDR2 as FQGTGA. The CDR3 is made up of 17 amino acids. The trim removed 5 bases at V and 2 bases at J, leaving 5 bases unmatched. CDR3 nucleotides: TGTGCCAGCAGCCAAGGGACTAGCGGGGGGACCACAGATACGCAGTATTTT. Its translation: CASSQGTSGGTTDTQYF.

V is TRBV5-1 and J is TRBJ2-3, with TRBD1 identical over 8 bases. The CDR3 loop spans 14 amino acids. J gave up 2 bases and V 5 bases, and 4 bases lay outside the gene matches. From germline, CDR1 is SGHRS and CDR2 YFSETQ. The CDR3 sequence: CASSRTGLTDTQYF. The CDR3 coding sequence is TGCGCCAGCAGTCGGACAGGGCTCACAGATACGCAGTATTTT.

The chain recombines TRBV28 with TRBJ2-1; D gene uncertain. V lost 4 bases and J lost 8, with 12 bases in between. Germline V gives CDR1 MDHEN, CDR2 SYDVKM. The CDR3 loop spans 13 amino acids. This CDR3 is CASSSYTIDEQFF. DNA for the CDR3: TGTGCCAGCAGTTCGTACACCATTGATGAGCAGTTCTTC.